This TCR beta chain came from a study of molecular identifiers for immune sequencing clone quantification. Study outcomes and limitations: Sizes of clones that are highly expanded could be underestimated (if identical TCR molecules share a barcode).

TCRdb reanalysed the PCR reads using MiXCR and keeps one entry per CDR3 protein. Among over 35,000 distinct CDR3 sequences listed, 24% were seen once. A few counts support this clonotype. The antigen remains undetermined. This may come from a read error, since a much larger clone is one base off. This clonotype was sampled from a human donor in good health. Some libraries in this study had Jurkat cell RNA spiked in. Sample: naive CD8+ T cells from blood, with Jurkat cell RNA spiked in. Subset specified: FACS-sorted CD8+CD4-CCR7+CD45RA+ naive T cells.

The CDR3 coding sequence is TGCAGTGCTAGAGTACTAATGACAGCCACTAGCACAGATACGCAGTATTTT. This sequence encodes CSARVLMTATSTDTQYF. The chain joins TRBV20-1 to TRBJ2-3; D is possibly TRBD1 (5 bases). The V gene lost 1 base and the J gene lost 0 bases, with 17 bases spanning the gap. The CDR3 has 17 amino acids. CDR1 DFQATT and CDR2 SNEGSKA come from the germline V gene (reference sequence).